Reported below is one T cell receptor (beta chain). Its target is not known. This CDR3 has 14 residues. The germline V gene has CDR1 SGHDT and CDR2 YYEEEE. V gave up 3 bases and J gave up 2 bases, with 12 bases separating them. This entry is derived from a study of CD4+ T cells in melanoma. Points from the study as a whole: CD8+ T cell, macrophage and B cell function reportedly correlated with neoantigen-specific CD4+ T cells. Diverse differentiation states were reported for melanoma neoantigen-specific CD4+ T cells.

TCRdb keeps only in-frame clones here, not all; method: immunoSEQ multiplex PCR. The sample shows approximately 9,600 clones, 78% of them seen only once. This clonotype originated in a human donor with melanoma. The chain employs TRBV5-6 and TRBJ2-7; perhaps TRBD2 as D (5 bases). The sequenced sample was cells from a culture (not recorded whether cultured in vitro). The CDR3 loop reads CASSSSGIPYEQYF. CDR3 coding DNA: TGTGCCAGCAGCTCCTCGGGGATCCCCTACGAGCAGTACTTC.